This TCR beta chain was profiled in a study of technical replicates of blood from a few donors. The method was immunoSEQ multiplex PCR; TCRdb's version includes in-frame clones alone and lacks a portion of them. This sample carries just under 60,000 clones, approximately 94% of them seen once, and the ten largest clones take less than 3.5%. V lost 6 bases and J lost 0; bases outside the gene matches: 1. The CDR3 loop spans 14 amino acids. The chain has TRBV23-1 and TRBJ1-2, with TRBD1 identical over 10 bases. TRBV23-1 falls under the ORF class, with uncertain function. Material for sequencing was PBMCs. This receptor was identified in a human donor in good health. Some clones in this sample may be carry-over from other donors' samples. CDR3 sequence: CASRGQGANYGYTF. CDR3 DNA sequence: TGCGCCAGCAGAGGACAGGGGGCTAACTATGGCTACACCTTC.